The following is a T cell receptor (beta chain) sequence with its context. What it binds is not known. V was clipped by 0 bases and J by 2 bases, with 7 bases between them. Germline CDR1 and CDR2: MNHEY and SVGAGI. This CDR3 has 14 amino acids. The second PCR ran about 6 to 12 cycles with a sample-barcoded 5' primer and J-beta primers. Each cDNA was tagged by a template-switch adaptor containing 12 random nucleotides. MiXCR, applied by TCRdb to the 5' RACE reads, yields one record per CDR3 protein. In the table there are 1.5 million to 2 million distinct CDR3 sequences, just under 50% of which are singletons. The data stem from a study of blood T cells in healthy people across ages. Study-wide points: Total diversity from one million sequenced T cells was likely underestimated. Comparison with aged donors showed that long-lived donors had more naive CD4+ cells and higher diversity.

Every sample gave at least 5 micrograms of total RNA when it was extracted. V gene TRBV6-5 combines with J gene TRBJ1-2; D call uncertain. Sequencing input: blood. The clonotype originates from a middle-aged woman in good health. The CDR3 sequence is CASSYSLQNYGYTF. The CDR3 coding sequence is TGTGCCAGCAGTTACTCGTTGCAGAACTATGGCTACACCTTC.